This T cell receptor (beta chain) was observed in a study of shared clonotypes between healthy human individuals. Only in-frame clones appear in the TCRdb table, and some are missing; sequencing was by immunoSEQ multiplex PCR. The sample holds roughly 2,500,000 clones; 90% to 95% are singletons and the top ten take about 0.34%. The donor cohort consisted entirely of Caucasian adults residing in Nashville, Tennessee. The sequenced sample consisted of naive CD4+ T cells from PBMCs. Sample subset: CD45RA+ positively selected. The receptor's source is a man aged 18 to 29 in good health. Some clones in this sample may be carry-over from other donors' samples.

The CDR3 here is CASRQTSGRALGTDTQYF. The CDR3 bases are TGTGCCAGTAGACAGACTAGCGGGAGGGCCCTCGGGACAGATACGCAGTATTTT. The V call is TRBV19, the J call TRBJ2-3; 14 bases are shared with TRBD2. In germline, CDR1 is LNHDA, CDR2 SQIVND (reference sequence). This CDR3 contains 18 residues. The junction had 11 bases not matched to a gene; V was cut back by 6 bases and J by 3 bases.